The following is a TCR beta chain sequence with its context. In the original analysis: Amplified reference gene primers provided the basis for estimating nucleated cell counts. Profiled with immunoSEQ multiplex PCR; TCRdb holds only in-frame clones, not every one. The V and J calls and clone size were taken over from that table, and D and trimming were inferred from the DNA. This repertoire shows 350,000 or so clones, around 87% found once; its top ten account for 10%. The entry originates in a study of blood T cell repertoires in COVID-19. Study-wide background: Some COVID-19 samples were acute and others convalescent; all came from the United States, Italy and Spain. The cDNA or gDNA used as material had been derived from T cells, B-cell-depleted T cells, or PBMCs.

The junction had 9 bases not matched to a gene; V was cut back by 0 bases and J by 3 bases. From germline, CDR1 is MGHRA and CDR2 YSYEKL. The CDR3 length is 17 residues. The sequence came from a woman in her twenties or thirties with COVID-19, enrolled during active disease. V gene TRBV4-1 combines with J gene TRBJ2-7; 9 nucleotides match TRBD2. The sample taken for sequencing was peripheral blood. The CDR3 region has the DNA TGCGCCAGCAGCCAAGACCGTTCTAGCGGGGCAGTCTACGAGCAGTACTTC. Its protein product is CASSQDRSSGAVYEQYF.